This TCR delta chain comes out of a study of γδ T cells in repeated Plasmodium falciparum infection. About the study: Malaria-naive adults were infected with P. falciparum NF54 four times over roughly 600 days. Malian repertoires were sampled cross-sectionally without transmission and longitudinally through febrile malaria.

Per germline, CDR1 TSWWSYY and CDR2 QGS. The CDR3 spans 25 residues. V dropped 0 bases and J dropped 1; count of bases not matched to a gene: 31. TCRdb re-called the multiplex PCR reads with CATT. The sample lists 70,000 to 95,000 delta-chain clones; approximately 1.4% were seen once. Bulk repertoires came from Vgamma9/Vdelta2+ or Vdelta2-negative gammadelta T cells flow-sorted from PBMC. This clone was observed a handful of times. The TCRdb protein comes from a much larger clone and disagrees with this DNA's translation at residue 12, likely due to a read error; the protein given here is derived from the DNA.

Sequenced input: gamma-delta T cells from blood. V gene TRDV1 combines with J gene TRDJ1; 8 positions agree with TRDD3. No J gene is reported in TCRdb; it was inferred here by comparing the DNA with germline. The TCR was taken from a pool of human donors (malaria-infected and uninfected, not separated). The CDR3 reads CALGELLLVRVIPRGIISATDKLIF. CDR3 in DNA: TGTGCTCTTGGGGAACTGTTACTAGTACGGGTCATTCCTAGGGGGATAATATCCGCCACCGATAAACTCATCTTT.